This T cell receptor (beta chain) stems from a study of T-cell memory formation after mild COVID-19. Study results and limitations: Day 37-peaking second-wave clones had unconfirmed SARS-CoV-2 specificity. Memory cells collected pre-infection included some clones that later responded, suggesting cross-reactive memory joined.

As regards this clonotype: Its target is unknown.

Using constant-segment primers, 5'RACE produced TCR alpha and TCR beta cDNA libraries carrying sample barcodes and UMIs. One entry per CDR3 protein results from TCRdb running MiXCR on the 5' RACE reads. This sample has tens of thousands of distinct CDR3 sequences, with approximately 13% found just once. The receptor was isolated from an adult woman who had mild COVID-19 (a few samples of this study predate the infection). Cell type and time point are not known. The specimen was PBMCs or a T cell subset sorted from them (not recorded which).

Written as DNA, the CDR3 is TGTGCCTGGAGCGTAGGCGTGACGGGACTCCTCACCTACGAGCAGTACTTC. Translating gives CAWSVGVTGLLTYEQYF. The V call is TRBV30, the J call TRBJ2-7; D might be TRBD2 (6 bases). This CDR3 is built from 17 residues. Germline values: CDR1 GTSNPN, CDR2 SVGIG (reference sequence). Trimming stripped 3 bases from V and 2 bases from J, with 23 bases between.